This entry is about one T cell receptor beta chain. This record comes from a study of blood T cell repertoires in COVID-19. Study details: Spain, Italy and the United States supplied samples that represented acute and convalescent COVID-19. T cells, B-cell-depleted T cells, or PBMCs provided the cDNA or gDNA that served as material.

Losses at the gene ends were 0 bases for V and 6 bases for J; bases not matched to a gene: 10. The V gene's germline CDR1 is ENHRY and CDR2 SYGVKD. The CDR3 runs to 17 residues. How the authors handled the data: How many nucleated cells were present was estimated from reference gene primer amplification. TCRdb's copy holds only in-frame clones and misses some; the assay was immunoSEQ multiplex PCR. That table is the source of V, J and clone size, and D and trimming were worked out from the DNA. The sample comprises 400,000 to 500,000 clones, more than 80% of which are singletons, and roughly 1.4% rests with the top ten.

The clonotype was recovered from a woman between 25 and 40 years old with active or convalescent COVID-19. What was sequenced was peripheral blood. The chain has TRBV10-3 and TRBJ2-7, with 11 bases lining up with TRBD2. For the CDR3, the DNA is TGTGCCATCAGTGAGTCTAGCGGGAGGGCGATCCCCTCCGAGCAGTACTTC. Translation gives CAISESSGRAIPSEQYF.